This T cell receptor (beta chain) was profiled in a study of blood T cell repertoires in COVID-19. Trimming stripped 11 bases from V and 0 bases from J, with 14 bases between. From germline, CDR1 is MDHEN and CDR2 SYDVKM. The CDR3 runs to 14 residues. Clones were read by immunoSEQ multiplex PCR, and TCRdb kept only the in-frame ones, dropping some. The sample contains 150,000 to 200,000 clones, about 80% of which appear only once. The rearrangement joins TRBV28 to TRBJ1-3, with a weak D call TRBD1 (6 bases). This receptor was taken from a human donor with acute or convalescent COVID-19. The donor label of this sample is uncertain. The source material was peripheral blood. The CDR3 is CAGGGGHSGNTIYF. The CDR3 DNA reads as TGTGCCGGAGGGGGAGGGCACTCTGGAAACACCATATATTTT.